Described below is a single T cell receptor beta chain sequence and its context. This table comes from immunoSEQ multiplex PCR, and its TCRdb copy is limited to in-frame clones, with some not included. The data hold about 73,000 clones, with 85% to 90% observed a single time. V shed 1 base and J shed 0 bases, with 11 bases lying between them. The V gene's germline CDR1 is SEHNR and CDR2 FQNEAQ (reference sequence). This CDR3 has 16 amino acids. The data belong to a study of T cell changes during pregnancy in multiple sclerosis. The sequences come from peripheral blood, collected after pregnancy. This sequence originates from a female donor in good health, enrolled as a control in a pregnancy study. The rearrangement joins TRBV7-9 to TRBJ2-3; D is possibly TRBD1 (5 bases). The CDR3 sequence is CASSLGQTPSTDTQYF. The CDR3 DNA is TGTGCCAGCAGCTTAGGACAGACACCTAGCACAGATACGCAGTATTTT. Full variable domain (remainder filled in from reference TRBV7-9 and TRBJ2-3): DTGVSQNPRHKITKRGQNVTFRCDPISEHNRLYWYRQTLGQGPEFLTYFQNEAQLEKSRLLSDRFSAERPKGSFSTLEIQRTEQGDSAMYLCASSLGQTPSTDTQYFGPGTRLTVL.